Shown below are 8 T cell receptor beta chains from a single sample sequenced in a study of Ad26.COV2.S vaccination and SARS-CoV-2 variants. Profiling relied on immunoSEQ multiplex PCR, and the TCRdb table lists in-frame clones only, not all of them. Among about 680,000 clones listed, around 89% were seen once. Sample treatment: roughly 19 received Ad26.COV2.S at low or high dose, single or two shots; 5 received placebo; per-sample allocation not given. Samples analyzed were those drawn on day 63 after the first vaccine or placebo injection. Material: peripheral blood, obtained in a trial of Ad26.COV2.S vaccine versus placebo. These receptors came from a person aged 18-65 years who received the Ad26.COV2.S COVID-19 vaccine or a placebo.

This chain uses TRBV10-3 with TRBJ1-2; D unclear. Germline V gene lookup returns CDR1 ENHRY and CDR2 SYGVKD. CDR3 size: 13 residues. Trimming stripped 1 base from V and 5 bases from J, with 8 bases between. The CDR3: CAISEYGLYGYTF. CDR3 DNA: TGTGCCATCAGTGAGTACGGTCTTTATGGCTACACCTTC.

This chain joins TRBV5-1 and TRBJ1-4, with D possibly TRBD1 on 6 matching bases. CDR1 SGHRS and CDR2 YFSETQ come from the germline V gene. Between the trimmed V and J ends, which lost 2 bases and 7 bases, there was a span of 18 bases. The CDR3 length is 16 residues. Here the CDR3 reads CASSFSGNKQGEKLFF. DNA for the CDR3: TGCGCCAGCAGCTTCTCGGGCAACAAACAGGGTGAAAAACTGTTTTTT. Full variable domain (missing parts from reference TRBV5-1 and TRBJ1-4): KAGVTQTPRYLIKTRGQQVTLSCSPISGHRSVSWYQQTPGQGLQFLFEYFSETQRNKGNFPGRFSGRQFSNSRSEMNVSTLELGDSALYLCASSFSGNKQGEKLFFGSGTQLSVL.

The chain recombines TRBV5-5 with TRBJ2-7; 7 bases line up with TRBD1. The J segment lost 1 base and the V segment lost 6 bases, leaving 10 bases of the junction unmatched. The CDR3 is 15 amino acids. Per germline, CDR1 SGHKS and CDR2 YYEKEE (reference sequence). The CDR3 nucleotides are TGTGCCAGCAATAGGCAACAGGGGAATTCCTACGAGCAGTACTTC. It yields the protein CASNRQQGNSYEQYF.

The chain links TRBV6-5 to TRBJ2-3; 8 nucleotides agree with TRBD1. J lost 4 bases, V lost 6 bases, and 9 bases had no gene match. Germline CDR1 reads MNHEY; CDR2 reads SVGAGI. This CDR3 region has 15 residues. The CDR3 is CASRTGGWEADTQYF. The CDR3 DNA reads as TGTGCCAGCAGAACAGGGGGATGGGAGGCAGATACGCAGTATTTT.

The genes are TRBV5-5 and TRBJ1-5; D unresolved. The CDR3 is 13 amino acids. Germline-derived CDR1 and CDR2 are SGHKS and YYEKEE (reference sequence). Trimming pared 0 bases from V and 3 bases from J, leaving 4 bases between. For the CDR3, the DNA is TGTGCCAGCAGCTTGGTGAACAATCAGCCCCAGCATTTT. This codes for CASSLVNNQPQHF.

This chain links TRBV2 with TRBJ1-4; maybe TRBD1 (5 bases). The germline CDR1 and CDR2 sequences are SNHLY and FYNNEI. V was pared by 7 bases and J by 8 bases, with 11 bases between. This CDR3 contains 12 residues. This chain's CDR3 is CASKRGEEKLFF. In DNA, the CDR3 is TGTGCCAGCAAAAGGGGAGAAGAAAAACTGTTTTTT.

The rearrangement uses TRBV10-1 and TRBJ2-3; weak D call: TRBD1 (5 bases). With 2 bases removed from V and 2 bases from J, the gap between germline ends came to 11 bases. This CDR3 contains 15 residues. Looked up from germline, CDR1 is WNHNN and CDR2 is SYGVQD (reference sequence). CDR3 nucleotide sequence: TGCGCCAGCAGTGAGGGCAGGGCCACCACAGATACGCAGTATTTT. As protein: CASSEGRATTDTQYF.

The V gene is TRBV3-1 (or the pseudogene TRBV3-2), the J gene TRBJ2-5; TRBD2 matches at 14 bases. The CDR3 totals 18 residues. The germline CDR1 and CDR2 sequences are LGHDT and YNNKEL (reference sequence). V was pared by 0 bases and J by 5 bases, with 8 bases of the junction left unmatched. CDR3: CASSQETRTSGRRETQYF. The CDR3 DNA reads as TGTGCCAGCAGCCAAGAGACCCGGACTAGCGGGAGGAGGGAGACCCAGTACTTC.